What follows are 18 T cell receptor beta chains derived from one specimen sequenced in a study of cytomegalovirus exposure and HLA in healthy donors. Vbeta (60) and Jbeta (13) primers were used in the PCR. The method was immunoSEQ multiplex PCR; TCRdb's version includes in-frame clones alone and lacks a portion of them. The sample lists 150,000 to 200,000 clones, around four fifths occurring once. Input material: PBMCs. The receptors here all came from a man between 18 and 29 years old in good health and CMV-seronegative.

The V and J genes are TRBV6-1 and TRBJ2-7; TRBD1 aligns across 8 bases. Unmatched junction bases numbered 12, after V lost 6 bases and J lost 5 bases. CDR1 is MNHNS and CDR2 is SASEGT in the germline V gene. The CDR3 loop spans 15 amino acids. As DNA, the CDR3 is TGTGCCAGCAGCAGACAGGGGATAATCGTCCACGAGCAGTACTTC. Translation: CASSRQGIIVHEQYF.

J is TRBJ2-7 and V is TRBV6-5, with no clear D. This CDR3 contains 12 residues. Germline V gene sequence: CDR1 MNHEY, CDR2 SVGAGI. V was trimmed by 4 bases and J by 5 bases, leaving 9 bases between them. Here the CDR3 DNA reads TGTGCCAGCAGTTCCCCTGCGAACGAGCAGTACTTC. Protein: CASSSPANEQYF.

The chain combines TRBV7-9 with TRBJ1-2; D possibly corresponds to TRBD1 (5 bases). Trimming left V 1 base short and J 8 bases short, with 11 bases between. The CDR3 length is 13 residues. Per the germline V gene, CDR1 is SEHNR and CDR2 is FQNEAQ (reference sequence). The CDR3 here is CASSLVQGGGYTF. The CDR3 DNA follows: TGTGCCAGCAGCTTAGTGCAGGGAGGAGGCTACACCTTC.

The CDR3 bases are TGTGCCAGCAGCTTAATGCAGGGGGCGAACTATGGCTACACCTTC. Its translation: CASSLMQGANYGYTF. The chain carries TRBV7-2 and TRBJ1-2, with 8 bases identical to TRBD1. The CDR3 consists of 15 residues. J was trimmed by 2 bases and V by 2 bases; bases with no gene match: 4. Germline CDR1 reads SGHTA; CDR2 reads FQGNSA.

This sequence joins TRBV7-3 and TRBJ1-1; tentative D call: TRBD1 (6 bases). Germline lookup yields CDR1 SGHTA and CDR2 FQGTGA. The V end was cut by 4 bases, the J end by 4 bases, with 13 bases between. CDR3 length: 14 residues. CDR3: CASSSDSASTEAFF. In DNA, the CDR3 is TGTGCCAGCAGCTCGGACAGCGCTTCCACTGAAGCTTTCTTT. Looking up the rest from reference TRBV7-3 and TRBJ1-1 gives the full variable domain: GAGVSQTPSNKVTEKGKYVELRCDPISGHTALYWYRQSLGQGPEFLIYFQGTGAADDSGLPNDRFFAVRPEGSVSTLKIQRTERGDSAVYLCASSSDSASTEAFFGQGTRLTVV.

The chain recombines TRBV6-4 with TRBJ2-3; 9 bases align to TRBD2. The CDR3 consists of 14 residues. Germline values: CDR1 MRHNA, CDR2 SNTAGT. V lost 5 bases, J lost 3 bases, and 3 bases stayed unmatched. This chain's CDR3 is CASSKSGGTDTQYF. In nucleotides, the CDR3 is TGTGCCAGCAGTAAAAGCGGGGGGACAGATACGCAGTATTTT.

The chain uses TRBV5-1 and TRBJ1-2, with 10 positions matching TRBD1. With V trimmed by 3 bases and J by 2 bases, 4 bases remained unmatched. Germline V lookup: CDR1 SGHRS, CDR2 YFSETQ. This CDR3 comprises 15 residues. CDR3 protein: CASSSGTGDNYGYTF. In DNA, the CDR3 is TGCGCCAGCAGCTCCGGGACAGGGGACAACTATGGCTACACCTTC.

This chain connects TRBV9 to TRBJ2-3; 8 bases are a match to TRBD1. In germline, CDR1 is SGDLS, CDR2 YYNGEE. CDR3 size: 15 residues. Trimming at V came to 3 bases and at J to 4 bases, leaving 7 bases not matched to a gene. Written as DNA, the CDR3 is TGTGCCAGCAGCGCCCACAGGGGGATAGCAGATACGCAGTATTTT. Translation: CASSAHRGIADTQYF.

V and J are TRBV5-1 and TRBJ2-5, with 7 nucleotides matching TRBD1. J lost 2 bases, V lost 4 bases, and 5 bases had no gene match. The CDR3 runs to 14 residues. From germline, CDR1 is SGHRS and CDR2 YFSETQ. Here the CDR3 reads CASSPGTAQETQYF. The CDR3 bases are TGCGCCAGCAGCCCCGGGACAGCACAAGAGACCCAGTACTTC.

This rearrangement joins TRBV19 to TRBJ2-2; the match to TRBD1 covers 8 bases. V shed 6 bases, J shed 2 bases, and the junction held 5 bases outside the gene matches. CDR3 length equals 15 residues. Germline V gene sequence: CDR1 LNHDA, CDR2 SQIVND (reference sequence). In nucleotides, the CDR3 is TGTGCCAGTAGGCAGACAGGGGTAAACACCGGGGAGCTGTTTTTT. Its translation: CASRQTGVNTGELFF.

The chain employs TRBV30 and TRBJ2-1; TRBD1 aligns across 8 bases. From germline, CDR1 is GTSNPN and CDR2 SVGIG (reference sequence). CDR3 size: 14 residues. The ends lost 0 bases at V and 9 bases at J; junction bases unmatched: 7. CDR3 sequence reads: CAWSVGQGWLEQFF. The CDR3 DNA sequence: TGTGCCTGGAGTGTTGGACAGGGCTGGCTTGAGCAGTTCTTC.

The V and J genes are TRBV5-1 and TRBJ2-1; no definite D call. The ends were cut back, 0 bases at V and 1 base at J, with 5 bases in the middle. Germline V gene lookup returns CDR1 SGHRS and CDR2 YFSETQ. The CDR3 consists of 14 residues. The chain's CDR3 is CASSLETSYNEQFF. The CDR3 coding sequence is TGCGCCAGCAGCTTGGAGACATCCTACAATGAGCAGTTCTTC.

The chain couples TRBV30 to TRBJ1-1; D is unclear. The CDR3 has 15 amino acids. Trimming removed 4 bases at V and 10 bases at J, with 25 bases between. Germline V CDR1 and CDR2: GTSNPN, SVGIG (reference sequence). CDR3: CAWMGRLSSRVGAFF. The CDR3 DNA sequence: TGTGCCTGGATGGGGAGACTCTCCAGCCGTGTGGGAGCTTTCTTT.

The chain's CDR3 is CASSYRGGYTF. DNA of the CDR3: TGTGCCAGCAGCTACAGGGGCGGCTACACCTTC. The chain joins TRBV5-8 to TRBJ1-2, with 7 bases lining up with TRBD1. The CDR3 is made up of 11 amino acids. V lost 3 bases, J lost 8 bases, and 1 base stayed unmatched. Germline V CDR1 and CDR2: SGHTS, YDEGEE.

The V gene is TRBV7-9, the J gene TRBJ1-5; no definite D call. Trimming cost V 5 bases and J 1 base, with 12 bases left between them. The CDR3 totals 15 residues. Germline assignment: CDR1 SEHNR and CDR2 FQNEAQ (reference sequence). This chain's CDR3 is CASSPPGGSNQPQHF. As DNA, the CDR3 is TGTGCCAGCAGCCCCCCGGGTGGGAGCAATCAGCCCCAGCATTTT.

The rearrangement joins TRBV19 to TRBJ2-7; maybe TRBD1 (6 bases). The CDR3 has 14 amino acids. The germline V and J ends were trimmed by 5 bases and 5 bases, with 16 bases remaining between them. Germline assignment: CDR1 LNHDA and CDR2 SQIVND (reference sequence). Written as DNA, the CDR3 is TGTGCCAGTAGTCTCGGGACACGGGCCCACGAGCAGTACTTC. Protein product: CASSLGTRAHEQYF.

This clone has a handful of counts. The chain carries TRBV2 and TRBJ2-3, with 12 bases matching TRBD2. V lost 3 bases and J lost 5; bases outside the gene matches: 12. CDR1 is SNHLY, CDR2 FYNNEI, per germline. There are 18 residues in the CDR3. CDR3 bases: TGTGCCAGCAGTGACGCCTCTAGCGGGGGGGCCGGAGGAGATACGCAGTATTTT. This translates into CASSDASSGGAGGDTQYF.

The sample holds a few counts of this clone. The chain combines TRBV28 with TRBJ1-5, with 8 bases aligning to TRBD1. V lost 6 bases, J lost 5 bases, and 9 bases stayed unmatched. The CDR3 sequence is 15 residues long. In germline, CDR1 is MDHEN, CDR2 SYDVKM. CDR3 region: CASRGGDRTDQPQHF. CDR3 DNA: TGTGCCAGCAGGGGCGGGGACAGGACAGATCAGCCCCAGCATTTT. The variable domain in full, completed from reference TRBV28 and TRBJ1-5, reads DVKVTQSSRYLVKRTGEKVFLECVQDMDHENMFWYRQDPGLGLRLIYFSYDVKMKEKGDIPEGYSVSREKKERFSLILESASTNQTSMYLCASRGGDRTDQPQHFGDGTRLSIL.